These 29 T cell receptor beta chains came from one sample sequenced in a study of T cell responses to AZD1222 COVID-19 vaccine. The assay was immunoSEQ multiplex PCR, and TCRdb's table has in-frame clones only and misses some. Of around 150,000 clones listed, 75% to 85% are singletons. The sequencing used peripheral blood, collected 28 days after the second dose of the MenACWY control vaccine. The receptors stem from an adult who received the MenACWY meningococcal vaccine as a control.

This clone has just one count. The V gene is TRBV7-2, the J gene TRBJ2-2; TRBD2 matches 9 bases. This CDR3 is built from 16 residues. Germline CDR1 SGHTA, CDR2 FQGNSA. The V and J ends lost 6 bases and 0 bases, in that order; junction bases with no gene match: 5. Written as DNA, the CDR3 is TGTGCCAGCAGAATGACTAGCGGACCGAACACCGGGGAGCTGTTTTTT. Protein: CASRMTSGPNTGELFF.

The rearrangement joins TRBV3-1 (or the pseudogene TRBV3-2) to TRBJ1-3, with 7 bases aligning to TRBD1. The V gene end was trimmed by 6 bases and the J gene end by 3 bases; junction bases not matched to a gene: 2. The V gene's germline CDR1 is LGHDT and CDR2 YNNKEL (reference sequence). There are 13 residues in the CDR3. CDR3 protein: CASRRDSGNTIYF. DNA for the CDR3: TGTGCCAGCAGACGGGACAGTGGAAACACCATATATTTT.

The J gene is TRBJ1-6, the V gene TRBV19, with D uncertain. CDR3 length: 12 residues. In germline, CDR1 is LNHDA, CDR2 SQIVND (reference sequence). The V and J ends lost 8 bases and 10 bases respectively, with 12 bases between them. The CDR3 loop reads CASSWIGSPLHF. The CDR3, as DNA: TGTGCCAGTTCGTGGATTGGATCACCCCTCCACTTT.

This clone appeared a few times. The V and J genes are TRBV7-8 and TRBJ2-7; 9 positions agree with TRBD1. The junction had 13 bases not matched to a gene; V was cut back by 3 bases and J by 4 bases. Germline V lookup: CDR1 SGHVS, CDR2 FQNEAQ. This CDR3 has 17 residues. The CDR3 region is CASSLEQGADSPYEQYV. The CDR3 DNA is TGTGCCAGCAGCTTGGAACAGGGGGCCGATAGCCCGTACGAGCAGTACGTC.

The chain combines TRBV6-2 or TRBV6-3 with TRBJ2-1, with 14 bases fitting TRBD2. The CDR3 spans 15 residues. CDR1 and CDR2 from the germline V gene are MNHEY and SVGEGT. The V segment lost 4 bases and the J segment 12 bases; nucleotides outside the gene matches: 8. CDR3 region: CASSLTSGRAGGQFF. The CDR3 bases are TGTGCCAGCAGTTTGACTAGCGGGAGGGCCGGGGGGCAGTTCTTC.

J is TRBJ2-1 and V is TRBV14; no clear D. CDR1 is SGHDN and CDR2 is FVKESK in the germline V gene. Trimming left V 4 bases short and J 1 base short, with 5 bases between. The CDR3 spans 13 residues. The CDR3 here is CASSPPSYNEQFF. CDR3 coding DNA: TGTGCCAGCAGCCCACCTTCCTACAATGAGCAGTTCTTC.

The chain recombines TRBV4-2 with TRBJ2-3; tentatively, D is TRBD2 (7 bases). The CDR3 covers 15 residues. The V end was cut by 1 base, the J end by 3 bases, with 11 bases between. In germline, CDR1 is LGHNA, CDR2 YNFKEQ. This CDR3 reads CASSQGRGRTDTQYF. DNA of the CDR3: TGTGCCAGCAGCCAAGGGCGGGGGCGGACAGATACGCAGTATTTT.

The chain is built from TRBV7-9 and TRBJ2-7, with 9 bases matching TRBD2. CDR3 length equals 14 residues. Germline trimming cut 5 bases from V and 7 bases from J; bases unmatched to any gene: 9. Germline V lookup: CDR1 SEHNR, CDR2 FQNEAQ (reference sequence). The CDR3 protein is CASSVTSGRTEQYV. DNA for the CDR3: TGTGCCAGCAGCGTAACTAGCGGGCGGACAGAGCAGTACGTC.

In this sample, this clone turned up a few times. As DNA, the CDR3 is TGTGCCAGCAGCCAAGCCACCGGGACCTATGGCTACACCTTC. This encodes CASSQATGTYGYTF. This rearrangement joins TRBV14 to TRBJ1-2; TRBD1 is a possible D gene (5 bases). The germline V gene has CDR1 SGHDN and CDR2 FVKESK. With 1 base removed from V and 4 bases from J, the gap between germline ends came to 10 bases. This CDR3 region has 14 residues.

The chain carries TRBV7-9 and TRBJ1-3, with unresolved D. Germline-derived CDR1 and CDR2 are SEHNR and FQNEAQ (reference sequence). The V and J ends lost 3 bases and 0 bases respectively, with 9 bases between them. The CDR3 totals 15 residues. The CDR3 nucleotides are TGTGCCAGCAGCTTGGCAGATCGCTCTGGAAACACCATATATTTT. It translates to CASSLADRSGNTIYF.

The V and J genes are TRBV24-1 and TRBJ2-7; 9 nucleotides agree with TRBD1. The length of the CDR3 is 15 residues. CDR1 KGHDR and CDR2 SFDVKD come from the germline V gene. The V and J ends lost 4 bases and 9 bases, in that order; junction bases with no gene match: 12. CDR3 residues: CATSDPGTGPVGQYF. CDR3 nucleotides: TGTGCCACCAGTGACCCCGGGACAGGGCCCGTGGGGCAGTACTTC.

This sequence joins TRBV20-1 and TRBJ2-4, with D maybe TRBD1 (6 bases). Per the germline V gene, CDR1 is DFQATT and CDR2 is SNEGSKA (reference sequence). Trimming cost V 3 bases and J 1 base, with 13 bases left between them. This CDR3 has 15 residues. DNA for the CDR3: TGCAGTGCTAGTCCCCCTACAGGGGCCAAAAACATTCAGTACTTC. Its protein is CSASPPTGAKNIQYF.

V gene TRBV29-1 combines with J gene TRBJ1-2, with D possibly TRBD1 on 6 matching bases. CDR3 length equals 12 residues. Per germline, CDR1 SQVTM and CDR2 ANQGSEA. Trimming cost V 6 bases and J 4 bases, with 12 bases left between them. The CDR3 nucleotides are TGCAGCGTGCTTCGGGGGCGCTATGGCTACACCTTC. This encodes CSVLRGRYGYTF. Drawing the rest from reference TRBV29-1 and TRBJ1-2, the complete variable domain is SAVISQKPSRDICQRGTSLTIQCQVDSQVTMMFWYRQQPGQSLTLIATANQGSEATYESGFVIDKFPISRPNLTFSTLTVSNMSPEDSSIYLCSVLRGRYGYTFGSGTRLTVV.

The gene calls are TRBV6-5 and TRBJ1-2, with a weak D call TRBD1 (5 bases). The CDR3 loop spans 14 amino acids. Germline-derived CDR1 and CDR2 are MNHEY and SVGAGI. V was trimmed by 5 bases and J by 4 bases, leaving 14 bases between them. The CDR3 protein is CASSRMGDPYGYTF. The CDR3 region has the DNA TGTGCCAGCAGTAGAATGGGGGACCCCTATGGCTACACCTTC.

The chain employs TRBV28 and TRBJ1-6; no reliable D call. V lost 9 bases, J lost 8 bases, and 14 bases lay in between. The CDR3 contains 13 residues. The germline CDR1 and CDR2 sequences are MDHEN and SYDVKM. CDR3 nucleotides: TGTGCCAGTACAAATCCGATGGATTCACCCCTCCACTTT. Translating gives CASTNPMDSPLHF.

This clone was observed once. CDR3 sequence reads: CASSPQGFGETQYF. CDR3 nucleotide sequence: TGTGCCAGCTCACCACAGGGATTTGGGGAGACCCAGTACTTC. The chain links TRBV18 to TRBJ2-5; D ambiguous. Deletions cut 1 base from V and 5 bases from J, with 11 bases between. Germline loops: CDR1 KGHSH, CDR2 LQKENI. The CDR3 is 14 residues long.

The chain carries TRBV3-1 (or the pseudogene TRBV3-2) and TRBJ2-4, with 8 bases identical to TRBD1. The J segment lost 6 bases and the V segment lost 4 bases, leaving 5 bases of the junction unmatched. Germline values: CDR1 LGHDT, CDR2 YNNKEL (reference sequence). This CDR3 region has 14 residues. The CDR3 protein is CASSPRGLANIQYF. CDR3 DNA: TGTGCCAGCAGCCCCAGGGGGCTGGCAAACATTCAGTACTTC.

The V call is TRBV4-3, the J call TRBJ1-1; a weak D match, TRBD1 (6 bases). Looked up from germline, CDR1 is LGHNA and CDR2 is YSLEER. The CDR3 consists of 16 residues. The V gene lost 3 bases and the J gene lost 4 bases, with 18 bases spanning the gap. DNA of the CDR3: TGCGCCAGCAGCCAGTCGGACAGAAGGGTTTTCACTGAAGCTTTCTTT. Translated, it gives CASSQSDRRVFTEAFF.

This chain joins TRBV21-1 and TRBJ2-2. TRBV21-1 is a documented pseudogene. The length of the CDR3 is 15 residues. CDR3 bases: TGTGCCAGCTCCTCCGGGGGCGTTTACACCGGGGAGCTGTTTTTT. Translating it yields CASSSGGVYTGELFF.

The chain recombines TRBV5-4 with TRBJ2-2, with D possibly TRBD1 on 5 matching bases. V lost 2 bases, J lost 0 bases, and 8 bases lay in between. Germline V gene sequence: CDR1 SGHNT, CDR2 YYREEE (reference sequence). This CDR3 is 15 amino acids long. CDR3 in amino acids: CASSLGHPNTGELFF. In nucleotides, the CDR3 is TGTGCCAGCAGCTTAGGACACCCGAACACCGGGGAGCTGTTTTTT.

J is TRBJ2-7 and V is TRBV9, with TRBD1 identical over 8 bases. The CDR3 is 15 residues long. J was trimmed by 2 bases and V by 0 bases; bases with no gene match: 4. Germline loops: CDR1 SGDLS, CDR2 YYNGEE. The CDR3 is CASSVGDRGPYEQYF. CDR3 coding DNA: TGTGCCAGCAGCGTAGGCGACAGGGGCCCCTACGAGCAGTACTTC.

This sequence joins TRBV5-1 and TRBJ1-2, with 10 bases fitting TRBD1. This CDR3 comprises 15 residues. The V and J ends lost 5 bases and 2 bases, in that order; junction bases with no gene match: 6. Germline V gene sequence: CDR1 SGHRS, CDR2 YFSETQ. CDR3 sequence: CASRPRTGGNYGYTF. The CDR3 nucleotides read TGCGCCAGCAGGCCCCGGACAGGGGGGAACTATGGCTACACCTTC. Based on the CDR3 plus reference TRBV5-1 and TRBJ1-2, the full variable domain is KAGVTQTPRYLIKTRGQQVTLSCSPISGHRSVSWYQQTPGQGLQFLFEYFSETQRNKGNFPGRFSGRQFSNSRSEMNVSTLELGDSALYLCASRPRTGGNYGYTFGSGTRLTVV.

V usage is TRBV18 and J usage is TRBJ1-2; 8 bases are shared with TRBD1. With V trimmed by 0 bases and J by 3 bases, 0 bases remained unmatched. This CDR3 is built from 14 residues. In germline, CDR1 is KGHSH, CDR2 LQKENI. The CDR3 reads CASSPPQGDYGYTF. CDR3 in DNA: TGTGCCAGCTCACCACCACAGGGGGACTATGGCTACACCTTC.

This chain connects TRBV19 to TRBJ1-2; D call uncertain. Germline CDR1 LNHDA, CDR2 SQIVND (reference sequence). The ends were cut back, 9 bases at V and 7 bases at J, with 21 bases in the middle. The CDR3 extends over 14 amino acids. CDR3: CASRYPGQRGGYTF. DNA of the CDR3: TGTGCCAGCCGCTACCCCGGGCAGCGAGGTGGCTACACCTTC.

V gene TRBV7-9 combines with J gene TRBJ1-2; 8 bases agree with TRBD1. The V gene's germline CDR1 is SEHNR and CDR2 FQNEAQ (reference sequence). The CDR3 is 14 residues long. V shed 4 bases and J 7 bases; nucleotides not matched to a gene: 8. CDR3 loop: CASSSHQGALGYTF. CDR3 nucleotide sequence: TGTGCCAGCAGCTCTCATCAGGGGGCACTTGGCTACACCTTC.

This clone was seen a single time. The CDR3 here is CASSVGPETYEQYF. For the CDR3, the DNA is TGTGCCAGCAGCGTAGGGCCAGAGACCTACGAGCAGTACTTC. The chain combines TRBV11-3 with TRBJ2-7; D gene ambiguous. The CDR3 length is 14 residues. Germline loops: CDR1 SGHNT, CDR2 YENEEA. The V end lost 5 bases, the J end lost 2 bases, and 13 bases lay between the germline ends.

The CDR3 loop is CASSQLGGQGERGYTF. As DNA, the CDR3 is TGTGCCAGCAGCCAACTTGGTGGACAGGGCGAAAGGGGCTACACCTTC. The V call is TRBV3-1 (or the pseudogene TRBV3-2), the J call TRBJ1-2; 8 bases are a match to TRBD1. Germline V lookup: CDR1 LGHDT, CDR2 YNNKEL (reference sequence). Unmatched junction bases numbered 13, after V lost 2 bases and J lost 8 bases. The CDR3 has 16 residues.

The chain couples TRBV14 to TRBJ1-2; 7 bases are a match to TRBD1. CDR1 is SGHDN, CDR2 FVKESK, per germline. Trimming removed 4 bases from V and 5 bases from J; junction bases left unmatched: 7. The CDR3 length is 14 residues. The CDR3 loop reads CASSRGQNPYGYTF. The CDR3 coding sequence is TGTGCCAGCAGCCGGGGACAGAATCCGTATGGCTACACCTTC.

The chain carries TRBV3-1 (or the pseudogene TRBV3-2) and TRBJ1-6, with D perhaps matching TRBD1 (6 bases). Per the germline V gene, CDR1 is LGHDT and CDR2 is YNNKEL (reference sequence). This CDR3 contains 14 residues. V was cut by 6 bases and J by 7 bases, with 13 bases left in between. The CDR3 loop is CASRIGQLNSPLHF. CDR3 sequence (DNA): TGTGCCAGCAGGATCGGACAGCTGAATTCACCCCTCCACTTT.